This is a list of T cell receptor beta chains from one sample in a study of T cell responses to AZD1222 COVID-19 vaccine. The data were produced by immunoSEQ multiplex PCR, yet TCRdb's version contains in-frame clones alone and is incomplete. The table shows roughly 80,000 clones, with roughly 86% occurring only once. This material consisted of peripheral blood, taken on day 0 of MenACWY control vaccination. These receptors all come from an adult in good health. The CDR3 runs from the conserved cysteine through the conserved F or W. Fields, in order: J gene, V gene, D gene, CDR3 protein, CDR3 DNA. The D gene is left open where the match is weak.

J gene: TRBJ2-3
V gene: TRBV30
D gene: TRBD1
CDR3 protein: CACRQGAKADTQYF
CDR3 DNA: TGTGCCTGTAGACAGGGGGCGAAGGCAGATACGCAGTATTTT

J gene: TRBJ2-5
V gene: TRBV7-2
D gene: NA
CDR3 protein: CASSLRGSAMETQYF
CDR3 DNA: TGTGCCAGCAGCCTCCGAGGTAGCGCCATGGAGACCCAGTACTTC

J gene: TRBJ2-2
V gene: TRBV7-3
D gene: NA
CDR3 protein: CASSFGEAGELFF
CDR3 DNA: TGTGCCAGCAGCTTTGGGGAGGCCGGGGAGCTGTTTTTT

J gene: TRBJ1-3
V gene: TRBV9
D gene: TRBD1
CDR3 protein: CASSVGPGARWSTGTGNTIYF
CDR3 DNA: TGTGCCAGCAGCGTAGGTCCGGGGGCGCGGTGGTCGACAGGGACTGGAAACACCATATATTTT

J gene: TRBJ2-1
V gene: TRBV9
D gene: TRBD2
CDR3 protein: CASSVNSGGINEQFF
CDR3 DNA: TGTGCCAGCAGCGTTAATAGCGGGGGGATCAATGAGCAGTTCTTC

J gene: TRBJ1-6
V gene: TRBV5-5
D gene: NA
CDR3 protein: CASSLMDSPLHF
CDR3 DNA: TGTGCCAGCAGCTTGATGGATTCACCCCTCCACTTT

J gene: TRBJ2-7
V gene: TRBV27
D gene: TRBD2
CDR3 protein: CASSLPWTGQGLAGGPRDYEQYF
CDR3 DNA: TGTGCCAGCAGTTTGCCTTGGACAGGCCAGGGACTAGCGGGGGGCCCTCGGGATTACGAGCAGTACTTC

J gene: TRBJ2-1
V gene: TRBV4-1
D gene: TRBD1
CDR3 protein: CASSPWGQGDRDEQFF
CDR3 DNA: TGCGCCAGTTCCCCGTGGGGACAGGGGGACCGGGATGAGCAGTTCTTC

J gene: TRBJ1-3
V gene: TRBV10-3
D gene: NA
CDR3 protein: CAISEKDAFSGNTIYF
CDR3 DNA: TGTGCCATCAGTGAGAAGGATGCTTTCTCTGGAAACACCATATATTTT

J gene: TRBJ1-2
V gene: TRBV2
D gene: NA
CDR3 protein: CASSGQANYGYTF
CDR3 DNA: TGTGCCAGCAGTGGACAGGCTAACTATGGCTACACCTTC

J gene: TRBJ2-7
V gene: TRBV4-3
D gene: NA
CDR3 protein: CASSQDWTIYEQYF
CDR3 DNA: TGCGCCAGCAGCCAAGACTGGACAATCTACGAGCAGTACTTC

J gene: TRBJ1-1
V gene: TRBV5-1
D gene: NA
CDR3 protein: CASRPQTDTEAFF
CDR3 DNA: TGCGCCAGCAGGCCTCAGACAGACACTGAAGCTTTCTTT

J gene: TRBJ2-5
V gene: TRBV2
D gene: TRBD2
CDR3 protein: CASSFPGLAGGMETQYF
CDR3 DNA: TGTGCCAGCAGTTTTCCGGGACTAGCGGGGGGAATGGAGACCCAGTACTTC

J gene: TRBJ2-5
V gene: TRBV19
D gene: NA
CDR3 protein: CASSGAGTQETQYF
CDR3 DNA: TGTGCCAGTAGTGGGGCAGGGACCCAAGAGACCCAGTACTTC

J gene: TRBJ2-1
V gene: TRBV15
D gene: NA
CDR3 protein: CATTGGYNEQFF
CDR3 DNA: TGTGCCACCACCGGAGGGTACAATGAGCAGTTCTTC

J gene: TRBJ2-7
V gene: TRBV13
D gene: TRBD1
CDR3 protein: CASSLGFGIGQVSYEQYF
CDR3 DNA: TGTGCCAGCAGCTTAGGTTTTGGAATTGGACAGGTCTCCTACGAGCAGTACTTC

J gene: TRBJ2-4
V gene: TRBV6-2/TRBV6-3
D gene: NA
CDR3 protein: CASSYSGEGVSFGNIQYF
CDR3 DNA: TGTGCCAGCAGTTACTCGGGTGAAGGAGTCTCCTTTGGAAACATTCAGTACTTC

J gene: TRBJ1-1
V gene: TRBV6-2/TRBV6-3
D gene: NA
CDR3 protein: CASSYLGRNTEAFF
CDR3 DNA: TGTGCCAGCAGTTACTTGGGGCGGAACACTGAAGCTTTCTTT

J gene: TRBJ1-6
V gene: TRBV7-2
D gene: NA
CDR3 protein: CASSSWTDRDSPLHF
CDR3 DNA: TGTGCCAGCAGCTCTTGGACGGACAGAGATTCACCCCTCCACTTT

J gene: TRBJ2-1
V gene: TRBV5-8
D gene: TRBD2
CDR3 protein: CASTREGRGYNEQFF
CDR3 DNA: TGTGCCAGCACCAGGGAGGGGAGGGGTTACAATGAGCAGTTCTTC